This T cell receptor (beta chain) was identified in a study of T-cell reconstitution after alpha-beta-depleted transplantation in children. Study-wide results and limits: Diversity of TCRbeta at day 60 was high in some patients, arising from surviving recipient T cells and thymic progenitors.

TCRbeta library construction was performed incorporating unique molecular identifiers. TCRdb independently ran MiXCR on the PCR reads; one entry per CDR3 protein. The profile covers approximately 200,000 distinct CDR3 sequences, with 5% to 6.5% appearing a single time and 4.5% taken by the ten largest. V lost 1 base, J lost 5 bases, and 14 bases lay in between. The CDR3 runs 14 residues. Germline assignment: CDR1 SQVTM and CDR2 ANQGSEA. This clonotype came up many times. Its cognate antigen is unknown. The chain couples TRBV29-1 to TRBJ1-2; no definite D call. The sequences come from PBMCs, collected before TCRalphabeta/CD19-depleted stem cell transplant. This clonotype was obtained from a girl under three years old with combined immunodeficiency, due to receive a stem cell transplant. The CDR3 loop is CSVEVTNSLYGYTF. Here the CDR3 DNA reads TGCAGCGTTGAAGTCACGAACAGTCTATATGGCTACACCTTC.